Presented here are 27 T cell receptor beta chains from one specimen sequenced in a study of blood T cell repertoires in COVID-19. Method: immunoSEQ multiplex PCR; TCRdb's copy keeps in-frame clones and lacks some. Here the sample spans tens of thousands of clones, more than 90% being singletons. Sequencing was performed on peripheral blood. The receptors were gathered from a man between 50 and 59 years old with COVID-19, enrolled during active disease.

The chain combines TRBV6-6 with TRBJ2-5, with TRBD1 as a possible D gene (6 bases). The CDR3 sequence is 13 residues long. Trimming pared 5 bases from V and 7 bases from J, leaving 14 bases between. Germline loops: CDR1 MNHNY, CDR2 SVGAGI (reference sequence). CDR3 nucleotides: TGTGCCAGCAGTCCAGGACAGTTGTTGACCCAGTACTTC. As protein: CASSPGQLLTQYF.

V is TRBV7-2 and J is TRBJ1-1; D is undetermined. CDR1 is SGHTA, CDR2 FQGNSA, per germline. The CDR3 totals 13 residues. The V gene lost 5 bases and the J gene lost 0 bases, with 7 bases spanning the gap. Here the CDR3 reads CASSPVMNTEAFF. The CDR3 DNA follows: TGTGCCAGCAGCCCAGTTATGAACACTGAAGCTTTCTTT.

This clone was seen only once. The chain carries TRBV4-1 and TRBJ2-1; 9 bases align to TRBD2. Germline V lookup: CDR1 MGHRA, CDR2 YSYEKL. The CDR3 runs to 16 residues. The V gene end was trimmed by 3 bases and the J gene end by 4 bases; junction bases not matched to a gene: 7. The CDR3 coding sequence is TGCGCCAGCAGCCACCTTCTAGCGGGACCGTACAATGAGCAGTTCTTC. It translates to CASSHLLAGPYNEQFF.

The rearrangement uses TRBV4-1 and TRBJ1-6, with a tentative D call TRBD1 (5 bases). In germline, CDR1 is MGHRA, CDR2 YSYEKL. The CDR3 has 16 residues. Deletions cut 0 bases from V and 7 bases from J, with 13 bases between. CDR3 sequence (DNA): TGCGCCAGCAGCCAAGAACCAGGGCGTAGGAATTCACCCCTCCACTTT. It yields the protein CASSQEPGRRNSPLHF.

This clone showed up just once. The CDR3 coding sequence is TGTGCCAGCTCACCTCGGACAGAAAATGAAAAACTGTTTTTT. Translated: CASSPRTENEKLFF. The gene calls are TRBV18 and TRBJ1-4; tentatively, D is TRBD1 (6 bases). The CDR3 extends over 14 amino acids. Germline values: CDR1 KGHSH, CDR2 LQKENI. V was clipped by 3 bases and J by 5 bases, with 10 bases between them.

The chain carries TRBV7-3 and TRBJ2-1; 7 bases line up with TRBD2. Germline lookup yields CDR1 SGHTA and CDR2 FQGTGA. The CDR3 spans 15 residues. With V trimmed by 3 bases and J by 8 bases, 10 bases remained unmatched. CDR3 nucleotide sequence: TGTGCCAGCAGCTTCAGAGCGGGGAGCCTTGATGAGCAGTTCTTC. Amino acids: CASSFRAGSLDEQFF.

The CDR3: CASSVERFAQYF. DNA for the CDR3: TGTGCCAGCAGCGTAGAGCGATTTGCGCAGTATTTT. The chain employs TRBV5-6 and TRBJ2-3; D is ambiguous. Trimming left V 4 bases short and J 10 bases short, with 13 bases between. The CDR3 contains 12 residues. In germline, CDR1 is SGHDT, CDR2 YYEEEE. Looking up the rest from reference TRBV5-6 and TRBJ2-3 gives the full variable domain: DAGVTQSPTHLIKTRGQQVTLRCSPKSGHDTVSWYQQALGQGPQFIFQYYEEEERQRGNFPDRFSGHQFPNYSSELNVNALLLGDSALYLCASSVERFAQYFGPGTRLTVL.

J is TRBJ1-1 and V is TRBV10-3, with a weak D call TRBD1 (6 bases). V was shortened by 8 bases and J by 6 bases, with 13 bases between the two germline ends. Germline loops: CDR1 ENHRY, CDR2 SYGVKD. CDR3 length: 12 amino acids. DNA of the CDR3: TGTGCCATCCCTAGACAGGCGCCTGAAGCTTTCTTT. Translated, it gives CAIPRQAPEAFF.

The rearrangement uses TRBV4-1 and TRBJ2-3, with a weak D call TRBD2 (5 bases). Between the trimmed V and J ends, which lost 1 base and 2 bases, there was a span of 13 bases. The CDR3 has 16 amino acids. Germline CDR1 is MGHRA and CDR2 is YSYEKL. The CDR3 sequence is CASSQADRGFTDTQYF. The CDR3, as DNA: TGCGCCAGCAGCCAAGCCGATCGGGGTTTCACAGATACGCAGTATTTT.

The chain carries TRBV7-3 and TRBJ2-3; 7 bases are shared with TRBD1. CDR3 size: 15 residues. Losses at the gene ends were 2 bases for V and 5 bases for J; bases not matched to a gene: 7. Germline lookup yields CDR1 SGHTA and CDR2 FQGTGA. In nucleotides, the CDR3 is TGTGCCAGCAGCTTAGGGCAGGGGGTGAGAGATACGCAGTATTTT. This gives the protein CASSLGQGVRDTQYF.

The chain carries TRBV24-1 and TRBJ2-2; 13 bases fit TRBD2. CDR1 KGHDR and CDR2 SFDVKD come from the germline V gene. CDR3 length: 16 amino acids. The V segment lost 5 bases and the J segment 2 bases; nucleotides outside the gene matches: 1. The CDR3, as DNA: TGTGCCACCAGTGGACTAGCGGGAGGTAACACCGGGGAGCTGTTTTTT. This codes for CATSGLAGGNTGELFF.

The gene calls are TRBV19 and TRBJ2-7; 12 bases are a match to TRBD1. The CDR3 extends over 16 amino acids. J gave up 4 bases and V 3 bases, and 7 bases lay outside the gene matches. Germline assignment: CDR1 LNHDA and CDR2 SQIVND (reference sequence). This CDR3 is CASSMEGTGGLYEQYF. Written as DNA, the CDR3 is TGTGCCAGTAGTATGGAAGGGACAGGGGGCTTGTACGAGCAGTACTTC.

This clone has only a few counts. The chain joins TRBV15 to TRBJ2-7; possibly TRBD1 for D (5 bases). Trimming pared 0 bases from V and 2 bases from J, leaving 11 bases between. The CDR3 has 15 residues. CDR1 is LNHNV and CDR2 is YYDKDF in the germline V gene (reference sequence). The CDR3: CATSRDIRAAYEQYF. CDR3 DNA sequence: TGTGCCACCAGCAGAGATATCAGGGCCGCCTACGAGCAGTACTTC.

The J gene is TRBJ2-3, the V gene TRBV2; D is undetermined. Per the germline V gene, CDR1 is SNHLY and CDR2 is FYNNEI. The CDR3 length is 13 residues. V was shortened by 7 bases and J by 0 bases, with 8 bases between the two germline ends. The CDR3 DNA reads TGTGCCAGCACCGCGGAGAGCACAGATACGCAGTATTTT. This codes for CASTAESTDTQYF.

This chain connects TRBV5-1 to TRBJ1-6, with D possibly being TRBD1 (5 bases). The CDR3 has 16 amino acids. Germline CDR1 and CDR2: SGHRS and YFSETQ. The V end was cut by 4 bases, the J end by 7 bases, with 18 bases between. The CDR3 coding sequence is TGCGCCAGCAGCACCGCGTTAGGGGTCACGAATTCACCCCTCCACTTT. The encoded protein is CASSTALGVTNSPLHF.

This clone showed up just once. The V gene is TRBV21-1, the J gene TRBJ1-2; TRBD1, the table's D call, lacks a check against the DNA. TRBV21-1 counts as a pseudogene. The CDR3 has 15 amino acids. CDR3 amino acids: CASSTHTGTDQTYTF. The CDR3 nucleotides read TGTGCCAGCAGCACCCACACCGGGACAGACCAGACCTACACCTTC.

The chain is built from TRBV5-6 and TRBJ2-5; weak D call: TRBD1 (5 bases). This CDR3 contains 13 residues. V was shortened by 2 bases and J by 5 bases, with 10 bases between the two germline ends. Germline assignment: CDR1 SGHDT and CDR2 YYEEEE. The CDR3: CASSLRGSETQYF. The CDR3 bases are TGTGCCAGCAGCTTAAGGGGTTCCGAGACCCAGTACTTC.

This clone was recorded only once. The chain's CDR3 is CASSLRDRFGQPQHF. The DNA of the CDR3 is TGTGCCAGCAGTCTCAGGGACAGGTTTGGTCAGCCCCAGCATTTT. This chain links TRBV6-5 with TRBJ1-5, with 8 bases aligning to TRBD1. This CDR3 comprises 15 residues. Germline loops: CDR1 MNHEY, CDR2 SVGAGI. V lost 5 bases, J lost 6 bases, and 9 bases stayed unmatched.

The V call is TRBV19, the J call TRBJ2-6; D ambiguous. This CDR3 has 14 amino acids. V was pared by 2 bases and J by 0 bases, with 2 bases between. Germline values: CDR1 LNHDA, CDR2 SQIVND (reference sequence). The CDR3 reads CASSIHSGANVLTF. The CDR3 region has the DNA TGTGCCAGTAGTATACACTCTGGGGCCAACGTCCTGACTTTC. Combining the CDR3 with reference TRBV19 and TRBJ2-6 gives the whole variable domain DGGITQSPKYLFRKEGQNVTLSCEQNLNHDAMYWYRQDPGQGLRLIYYSQIVNDFQKGDIAEGYSVSREKKESFPLTVTSAQKNPTAFYLCASSIHSGANVLTFGAGSRLTVL.

This chain joins TRBV7-6 and TRBJ2-1; D unclear. Germline CDR1 SGHVS, CDR2 FNYEAQ. The V gene lost 5 bases and the J gene lost 6 bases, with 11 bases spanning the gap. The CDR3 sequence is 13 residues long. The CDR3 DNA follows: TGTGCCAGCAGCCTTAGCCGTGGCAATGAGCAGTTCTTC. Amino acids: CASSLSRGNEQFF.

The chain is built from TRBV6-2 or TRBV6-3 and TRBJ2-3, with TRBD1 matching 7 bases. V dropped 2 bases and J dropped 1; count of bases not matched to a gene: 6. CDR3 length: 16 residues. Per germline, CDR1 MNHEY and CDR2 SVGEGT. As DNA, the CDR3 is TGTGCCAGCAGTTACACGGGACAGCTAGGCACAGATACGCAGTATTTT. Translation: CASSYTGQLGTDTQYF.

This clone has a single count. J is TRBJ1-6 and V is TRBV7-2; 7 bases line up with TRBD1. The ends lost 5 bases at V and 3 bases at J; junction bases unmatched: 10. Per germline, CDR1 SGHTA and CDR2 FQGNSA. This CDR3 comprises 17 residues. The CDR3 coding sequence is TGTGCCAGCAGCCTCGACAGGGTTTCTTTCTATAATTCACCCCTCCACTTT. Amino acids: CASSLDRVSFYNSPLHF.

The rearrangement joins TRBV6-1 to TRBJ2-7; the D gene is possibly TRBD2 (6 bases). V lost 0 bases to trimming and J lost 1 base, with 10 bases between them. The V gene's germline CDR1 is MNHNS and CDR2 SASEGT. The CDR3 is 15 residues long. CDR3 protein: CASSEAVAGSYEQYF. Written as DNA, the CDR3 is TGTGCCAGCAGTGAAGCAGTGGCGGGGTCCTACGAGCAGTACTTC.

The genes are TRBV10-2 and TRBJ2-1; 7 bases are a match to TRBD2. Germline assignment: CDR1 WSHSY and CDR2 SAAADI. V was pared by 8 bases and J by 3 bases, with 1 base of the junction left unmatched. This CDR3 has 12 amino acids. DNA for the CDR3: TGCGCCAGCCGGGAGGACTACAATGAGCAGTTCTTC. It codes for CASREDYNEQFF.

This clone appeared once. V gene TRBV2 combines with J gene TRBJ1-1; TRBD1 matches at 7 bases. CDR1 and CDR2 from the germline V gene are SNHLY and FYNNEI. The CDR3 loop spans 13 amino acids. V dropped 6 bases and J dropped 4; count of bases not matched to a gene: 5. The CDR3 protein is CASSVGTATEAFF. Here the CDR3 DNA reads TGTGCCAGCAGCGTAGGGACAGCCACTGAAGCTTTCTTT. Drawing the rest from reference TRBV2 and TRBJ1-1, the complete variable domain is EPEVTQTPSHQVTQMGQEVILRCVPISNHLYFYWYRQILGQKVEFLVSFYNNEISEKSEIFDDQFSVERPDGSNFTLKIRSTKLEDSAMYFCASSVGTATEAFFGQGTRLTVV.

This CDR3 is CASSSGQFYNEQFF. As DNA, the CDR3 is TGTGCCAGCAGCTCGGGACAGTTCTACAATGAGCAGTTCTTC. The V call is TRBV7-8, the J call TRBJ2-1, with 7 positions matching TRBD1. Unmatched junction bases numbered 3, after V lost 4 bases and J lost 3 bases. The CDR3 covers 14 residues. CDR1 SGHVS and CDR2 FQNEAQ come from the germline V gene.

This chain joins TRBV19 and TRBJ2-1, with D perhaps TRBD2 (6 bases). The germline V gene has CDR1 LNHDA and CDR2 SQIVND (reference sequence). Trimming shortened V by 1 base and J by 3 bases, and 10 bases separated the two germline ends. The CDR3 is 15 amino acids. CDR3 region: CASSIGREVYNEQFF. The CDR3 nucleotides are TGTGCCAGTAGTATAGGGCGGGAAGTCTACAATGAGCAGTTCTTC.